This T cell receptor (beta chain) stems from a study of blood T cell repertoires in COVID-19. In the study overall: Samples of COVID-19 (acute and convalescent) were obtained from the United States, Italy and Spain. T cells, B-cell-depleted T cells, or PBMCs supplied cDNA or gDNA.

Per the original methods: Amplification of reference gene primers was used by the study to estimate nucleated cell counts. Here immunoSEQ multiplex PCR was the method, and the copy in TCRdb shows in-frame clones only, minus some. The D gene and trimming were derived from the DNA, and the V and J assignments and clone size from that table. The sample consists of 150,000 to 200,000 clones, around 83% of them appearing once. Germline V gene lookup returns CDR1 SQVTM and CDR2 ANQGSEA. V was pared by 7 bases and J by 6 bases, with 16 bases of the junction left unmatched. This CDR3 contains 15 residues. This chain uses TRBV29-1 with TRBJ2-5; 8 bases agree with TRBD1. This clonotype originated in a woman aged 60-75 years with acute or convalescent COVID-19. Sequencing was performed on peripheral blood. The CDR3 sequence is CSAVILTGASKTQYF. The DNA of the CDR3 is TGCAGCGCCGTAATCCTGACAGGGGCGTCGAAGACCCAGTACTTC.